Shown below are 16 T cell receptor beta chains from a single sample sequenced in a study of blood T cell repertoires in COVID-19 (dated by TCRdb to the early 2020s). The protocol used for the library was the immunoSEQ multiplex PCR assay. Entries here come from immuneACCESS through TCRdb and include only in-frame sequences with V and J called. Some clones fail to appear in such tables; in the studies checked, an unresolved V gene covers under half of the shortfall, and the cause of the remainder is unknown. The sample contains 450,000 to 500,000 clones, about nine tenths of them found a single time. The ten largest make up 0.65% to 0.9% of the sample. Sequenced input: PBMCs or T cells enriched from blood (not recorded which). These receptors all come from a woman aged 18-29 years who had recovered from COVID-19.

This sequence joins TRBV2 and TRBJ2-4; D unclear. From germline, CDR1 is SNHLY and CDR2 FYNNEI. The CDR3 runs to 15 residues. V lost 2 bases and J 2 bases, leaving 10 bases between the germline ends. CDR3 region: CASSETWASKNIQYF. The CDR3 bases are TGTGCCAGCAGTGAAACGTGGGCCTCCAAAAACATTCAGTACTTC.

This clone has only a few counts. The chain joins TRBV10-3 to TRBJ2-2; 8 bases are a match to TRBD2. Per germline, CDR1 ENHRY and CDR2 SYGVKD. This CDR3 region has 16 residues. J was trimmed by 2 bases and V by 9 bases; bases with no gene match: 11. The CDR3: CAMGSGEERNTGELFF. The CDR3 DNA sequence: TGTGCCATGGGTAGCGGGGAGGAACGTAACACCGGGGAGCTGTTTTTT.

The V and J genes are TRBV7-9 and TRBJ2-2; 7 nucleotides agree with TRBD2. V was clipped by 3 bases and J by 1 base; unmatched bases: 11. Germline V gene sequence: CDR1 SEHNR, CDR2 FQNEAQ (reference sequence). The CDR3 length is 18 residues. CDR3 sequence: CASSFSGLAELNTGELFF. CDR3 coding DNA: TGTGCCAGCAGCTTTAGCGGGCTAGCGGAGCTGAACACCGGGGAGCTGTTTTTT.

This chain connects TRBV5-1 to TRBJ2-1; 7 bases map to TRBD1. Trimming took 0 bases from V and 3 from J; bases not matched to a gene: 6. Germline CDR1 and CDR2: SGHRS and YFSETQ. This CDR3 is built from 16 residues. CDR3 sequence: CASSLALGGNYNEQFF. In nucleotides, the CDR3 is TGCGCCAGCAGCTTGGCCCTAGGGGGCAACTACAATGAGCAGTTCTTC.

This sequence joins TRBV2 and TRBJ1-1, with no clear D. V lost 6 bases and J 4 bases, leaving 12 bases between the germline ends. Germline CDR1 reads SNHLY; CDR2 reads FYNNEI. The CDR3 sequence is 13 residues long. The CDR3 DNA reads as TGTGCCAGCAGAGCATCACTAGGCACTGAAGCTTTCTTT. This translates into CASRASLGTEAFF.

The rearrangement uses TRBV5-1 and TRBJ2-7; D might be TRBD1 (6 bases). Germline V gene lookup returns CDR1 SGHRS and CDR2 YFSETQ. The V gene lost 0 bases and the J gene lost 4 bases, with 11 bases spanning the gap. The CDR3 is 14 amino acids. The chain's CDR3 is CASSLVGTPYEQYF. The CDR3 DNA is TGCGCCAGCAGCTTGGTCGGGACACCTTACGAGCAGTACTTC.

J is TRBJ1-1 and V is TRBV5-4; 9 bases agree with TRBD1. This CDR3 comprises 15 residues. Germline lookup yields CDR1 SGHNT and CDR2 YYREEE (reference sequence). V lost 6 bases and J lost 4; bases outside the gene matches: 10. CDR3 in DNA: TGTGCCAGCACGATTACAGGGGGCGGTGGCACTGAAGCTTTCTTT. Translating it yields CASTITGGGGTEAFF. The variable domain in full, with the rest retrieved from reference TRBV5-4 and TRBJ1-1, is ETGVTQSPTHLIKTRGQQVTLRCSSQSGHNTVSWYQQALGQGPQFIFQYYREEENGRGNFPPRFSGLQFPNYSSELNVNALELDDSALYLCASTITGGGGTEAFFGQGTRLTVV.

V is TRBV5-8 and J is TRBJ1-3; D is unresolved. Trimming took off 0 bases at V and 0 bases at J, with 7 bases between the two ends. CDR1 SGHTS and CDR2 YDEGEE come from the germline V gene. This CDR3 contains 15 residues. The CDR3 DNA follows: TGTGCCAGCAGCTTGGACAAATCCTCTGGAAACACCATATATTTT. This codes for CASSLDKSSGNTIYF.

CDR3 nucleotides: TGTGCCAGCAGCCCTGGACTAGCGGGGTACGAGACCCAGTACTTC. This encodes CASSPGLAGYETQYF. J is TRBJ2-5 and V is TRBV5-8; 12 bases line up with TRBD2. Trimming cost V 4 bases and J 5 bases; bases outside gene matches: 6. From germline, CDR1 is SGHTS and CDR2 YDEGEE. The CDR3 contains 15 residues.

The V call is TRBV5-1, the J call TRBJ1-2; 7 nucleotides match TRBD1. V dropped 1 base and J dropped 3; count of bases not matched to a gene: 6. The CDR3 has 15 amino acids. From germline, CDR1 is SGHRS and CDR2 YFSETQ. CDR3 bases: TGCGCCAGCAGCTTGACCGGACAGGAGGACTATGGCTACACCTTC. Its protein is CASSLTGQEDYGYTF.

V gene TRBV7-9 combines with J gene TRBJ1-1; D gene unclear. V lost 10 bases and J lost 4, with 19 bases in between. This CDR3 is built from 14 residues. CDR1 SEHNR and CDR2 FQNEAQ come from the germline V gene (reference sequence). The CDR3 is CAMAPLGEGTEAFF. In DNA form, the CDR3 reads TGTGCCATGGCCCCCCTTGGGGAGGGCACTGAAGCTTTCTTT.

The CDR3 region has the DNA TGCGCCCGCACCCAGGGGCCGGGGGGGGTCAATGAGCAGTTCTTC. The encoded protein is CARTQGPGGVNEQFF. The chain is built from TRBV5-1 and TRBJ2-1; 8 nucleotides line up with TRBD2. The CDR3 is made up of 15 amino acids. The ends lost 10 bases at V and 6 bases at J; junction bases unmatched: 15. Germline V gives CDR1 SGHRS, CDR2 YFSETQ.

Points on this clone: A read error may account for a junction end that differs from germline. This chain links TRBV7-7 with TRBJ2-1, with 13 nucleotides matching TRBD2. Germline CDR1 is SSHAT and CDR2 is FNYEAQ (reference sequence). CDR3 length: 17 residues. The CDR3 region is CASSPVWTSGGYNEQFF. Here the CDR3 DNA reads TGTGCTAGCAGCCCTGTTTGGACTAGCGGGGGTTACAATGAGCAGTTCTTC.

J is TRBJ2-7 and V is TRBV27; TRBD1 is a possible D gene (6 bases). V was pared by 8 bases and J by 0 bases, with 11 bases between. The germline V gene has CDR1 MNHEY and CDR2 SMNVEV (reference sequence). The CDR3 spans 13 residues. The CDR3 loop reads CASSQGPSYEQYF. The CDR3 DNA reads TGTGCCAGCTCTCAGGGGCCCTCCTACGAGCAGTACTTC.

Only one count was recorded for this clone. The J gene is TRBJ1-1, the V gene TRBV5-1; 10 bases fit TRBD1. This CDR3 region has 15 residues. V shed 3 bases and J 3 bases; nucleotides not matched to a gene: 5. Germline V CDR1 and CDR2: SGHRS, YFSETQ. The CDR3 sequence is CASSWGTGEDTEAFF. CDR3 nucleotide sequence: TGCGCCAGCAGCTGGGGGACAGGGGAAGACACTGAAGCTTTCTTT.

The V and J genes are TRBV7-2 and TRBJ2-2; D is uncertain. The CDR3 is 16 residues long. V was shortened by 2 bases and J by 6 bases, with 16 bases between the two germline ends. Germline V CDR1 and CDR2: SGHTA, FQGNSA. In DNA, the CDR3 is TGTGCCAGCAGCTTACTAGGAGATATGCGCTCCGGGGAGCTGTTTTTT. As protein: CASSLLGDMRSGELFF.